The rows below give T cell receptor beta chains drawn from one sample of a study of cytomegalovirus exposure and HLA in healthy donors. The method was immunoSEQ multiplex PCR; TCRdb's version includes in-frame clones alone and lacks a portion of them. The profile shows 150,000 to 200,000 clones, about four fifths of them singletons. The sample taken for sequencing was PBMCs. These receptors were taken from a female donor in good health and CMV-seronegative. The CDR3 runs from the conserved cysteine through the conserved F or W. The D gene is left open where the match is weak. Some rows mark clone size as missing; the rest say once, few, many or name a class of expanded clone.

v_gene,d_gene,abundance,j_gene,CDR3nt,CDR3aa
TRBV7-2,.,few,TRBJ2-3,TGTGCCAGCAGCTTAGCGGGGCCCACAGATACGCAGTATTTT,CASSLAGPTDTQYF
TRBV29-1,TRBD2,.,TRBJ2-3,TGCAGCGTTAGCGGGGGCATCACAGATACGCAGTATTTT,CSVSGGITDTQYF
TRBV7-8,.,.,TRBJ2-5,TGTGCCAGCAGTTCCGACTGGGAGACCCAGTACTTC,CASSSDWETQYF
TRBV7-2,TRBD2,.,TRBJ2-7,TGTGCCAGCAGCTTAGCGGCTAGCGGGGGTTACGAGCAGTACTTC,CASSLAASGGYEQYF
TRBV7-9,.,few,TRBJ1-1,TGTGCCAGCAGCTTAAATTCCCAGCCGGGCACTGAAGCTTTCTTT,CASSLNSQPGTEAFF
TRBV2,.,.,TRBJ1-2,TGTGCCAGCAGTGGACACCCGATCTATGGCTACACCTTC,CASSGHPIYGYTF
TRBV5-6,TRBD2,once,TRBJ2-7,TGTGCCAGCAGCCGTAGCGGGAGTGCCCCCTACGAGCAGTACTTC,CASSRSGSAPYEQYF
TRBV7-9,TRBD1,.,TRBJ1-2,TGTTCCAGCAGCTTTACGACAGGGGGGAATGGCTACACCTTC,CSSSFTTGGNGYTF
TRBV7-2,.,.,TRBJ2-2,TGTGCCAGCAGCCTCAGGGCAGGCGTTGAGCTGTTTTTT,CASSLRAGVELFF
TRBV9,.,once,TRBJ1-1,TGTGCCAGCAGCCCTTGGGGTTCGGGGTACACTGAAGCTTTCTTT,CASSPWGSGYTEAFF
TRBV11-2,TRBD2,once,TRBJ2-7,TGTGCCAGCAGCTCGGTAGCGGGTTTGACCTACGAGCAGTACTTC,CASSSVAGLTYEQYF
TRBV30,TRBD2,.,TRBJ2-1,TGTGCCTGGAGTGTACACGGGGGGTACAATGAGCAGTTCTTC,CAWSVHGGYNEQFF
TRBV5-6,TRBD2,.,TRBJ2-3,TGTGCCAGCAGCTTGGGTAGGACTAGCGGCGCAGATACGCAGTATTTT,CASSLGRTSGADTQYF
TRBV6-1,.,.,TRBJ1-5,TGTGCCAGCAGCTTGAATCAGCCCCAGCATTTT,CASSLNQPQHF
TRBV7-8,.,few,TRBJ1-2,TGTGCCAGCAGCTCCCAAGGCGCAGGGATCGGGTATGGCTACACCTTC,CASSSQGAGIGYGYTF
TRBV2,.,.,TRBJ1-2,TGTGCCAGCGAAAGAGAAAACTATGGCTACACCTTC,CASERENYGYTF
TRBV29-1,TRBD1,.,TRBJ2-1,TGCAGCGCCGTCAGGACAGGGGGCATCGACAATGAGCAGTTCTTC,CSAVRTGGIDNEQFF
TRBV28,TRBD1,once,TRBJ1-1,TGTGCCAGCAACACAGGGGCCGAGGGGAGCACTGAAGCTTTCTTT,CASNTGAEGSTEAFF
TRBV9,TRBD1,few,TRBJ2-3,TGTGCCAGCAGCGTCGGCAGGGGGCCGAATACGCAGTATTTT,CASSVGRGPNTQYF
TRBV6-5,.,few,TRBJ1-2,TGTGCCAGCAGTCCCCAGGGAGGGTTTGGCTACACCTTC,CASSPQGGFGYTF
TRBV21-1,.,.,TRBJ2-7,TGTGCCCCCAAGGGAAAGCGGGAGAATCTGAGTGAGCAGTACTTC,CAPKGKRENLSEQYF
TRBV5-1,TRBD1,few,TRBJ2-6,TGCGCCAGCAGCCGGGACAGTAGCTCTGGGGCCAACGTCCTGACTTTC,CASSRDSSSGANVLTF
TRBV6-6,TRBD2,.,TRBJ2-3,TGTGCCAGCAGTCAGCGGGGGCGCACAGATACGCAGTATTTT,CASSQRGRTDTQYF
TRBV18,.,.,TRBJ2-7,TGTGCCAGCTCACCACTAGCGGACGAGCAGTACTTC,CASSPLADEQYF
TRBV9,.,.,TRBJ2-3,TGTGCCAGCAGCGTAGTAAGCGGGACAGATACGCAGTATTTT,CASSVVSGTDTQYF
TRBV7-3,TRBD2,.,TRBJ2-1,TGTGCCAGCAGCGGGACGGGACTAGCGAACTACAATGAGCAGTTCTTC,CASSGTGLANYNEQFF
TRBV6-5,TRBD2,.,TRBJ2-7,TGTGCCAGCAGGTCCGGGACTAGAGGAGGGTACGAGCAGTACTTC,CASRSGTRGGYEQYF
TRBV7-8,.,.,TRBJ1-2,TGTGCCAGCAGCTACACCACGGGGTCACTGTATGGCTACACCTTC,CASSYTTGSLYGYTF
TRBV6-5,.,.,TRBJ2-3,TGTGCCAGCAGTCTCTTTTTTTCTAGCACAGATACGCAGTATTTT,CASSLFFSSTDTQYF
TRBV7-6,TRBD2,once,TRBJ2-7,TGTGCCAGCAGCTTAAGGGATTCTAGCGGGCCGTACGAGCAGTACTTC,CASSLRDSSGPYEQYF
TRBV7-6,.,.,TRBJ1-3,TGTGCCAGCAGCTTAGCAGGGGCTGGAAACACCATATATTTT,CASSLAGAGNTIYF
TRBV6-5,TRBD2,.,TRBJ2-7,TGTGCCAGCAGTTTCACCGGGACTAGAACTGACGAGCAGTACTTC,CASSFTGTRTDEQYF
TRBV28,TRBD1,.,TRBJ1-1,TGTGCCAGCAGTTTATGGGGGGACAGGACTGAAGCTTTCTTT,CASSLWGDRTEAFF
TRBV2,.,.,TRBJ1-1,TGTGCCAGCAGTGCGAGGAACACTGAAGCTTTCTTT,CASSARNTEAFF
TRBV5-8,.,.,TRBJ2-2,TGTGCCAGCAGCCCCGGAGGCCGAAACACCGGGGAGCTGTTTTTT,CASSPGGRNTGELFF
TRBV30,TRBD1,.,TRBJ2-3,TGTGCCTGGAGTGCGACCCGGGACAGGCCTATTAATTTT,CAWSATRDRPINF
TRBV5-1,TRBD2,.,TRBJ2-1,TGCGCCAGCAGCCGGACCGGGACTATCGGCAATGAGCAGTTCTTC,CASSRTGTIGNEQFF
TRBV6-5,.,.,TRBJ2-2,TGTGCCAGCAGTTACTCGGCGGCCTACACCGGGGAGCTGTTTTTT,CASSYSAAYTGELFF
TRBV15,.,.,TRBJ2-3,TGTGCCACCAGCAGAGAGGCCTACGAGGGCACAGATACGCAGTATTTT,CATSREAYEGTDTQYF
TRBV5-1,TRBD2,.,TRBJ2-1,TGCGCCAGCAGCTTGGTGGGACTAGCGGGAGCAGGGCACAATGAGCAGTTCTTC,CASSLVGLAGAGHNEQFF
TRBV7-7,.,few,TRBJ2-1,TGTGCCAGCAGCTTAGCCCCCAGCGGTTACAATGAGCAGTTCTTC,CASSLAPSGYNEQFF
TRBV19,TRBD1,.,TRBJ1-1,TGTGCCAGTAGTAGACCAGGGGGCACTGAAGCTTTCTTT,CASSRPGGTEAFF
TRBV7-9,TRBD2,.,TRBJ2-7,TGTTCCAGCAGCTCTAATAGCGGGGGGCGGACCTACGAGCAGTACTTC,CSSSSNSGGRTYEQYF
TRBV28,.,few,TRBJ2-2,TGTGCCAGCAGTTTATTAACCGGGGAGCTGTTTTTT,CASSLLTGELFF
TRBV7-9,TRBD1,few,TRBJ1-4,TGTGCCAGCAGCTTAGGGGGACAGGGTTCTAATGAAAAACTGTTTTTT,CASSLGGQGSNEKLFF
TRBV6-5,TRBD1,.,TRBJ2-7,TGTGCCAGCACCCTAGTAACAGGGGGCGACGAGCAGTACTTC,CASTLVTGGDEQYF
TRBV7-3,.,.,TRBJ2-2,TGTGCCAGCAGCTTAAGCGGGACCGGGGAGCTGTTTTTT,CASSLSGTGELFF
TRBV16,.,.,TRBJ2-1,TGTGCCAGCAGCCATTTATGGGGGCCTAAGTTCTTC,CASSHLWGPKFF